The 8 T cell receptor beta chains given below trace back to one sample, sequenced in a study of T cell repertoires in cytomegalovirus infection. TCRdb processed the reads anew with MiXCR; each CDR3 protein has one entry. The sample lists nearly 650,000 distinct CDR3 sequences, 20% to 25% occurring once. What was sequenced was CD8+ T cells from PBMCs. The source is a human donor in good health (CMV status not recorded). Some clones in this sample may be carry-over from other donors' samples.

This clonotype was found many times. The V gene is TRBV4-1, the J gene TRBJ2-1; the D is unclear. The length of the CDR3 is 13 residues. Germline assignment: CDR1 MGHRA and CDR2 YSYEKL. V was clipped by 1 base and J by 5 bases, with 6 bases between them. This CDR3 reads CASSQARNNEQFF. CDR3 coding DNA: TGCGCCAGCAGCCAAGCACGGAACAATGAGCAGTTCTTC.

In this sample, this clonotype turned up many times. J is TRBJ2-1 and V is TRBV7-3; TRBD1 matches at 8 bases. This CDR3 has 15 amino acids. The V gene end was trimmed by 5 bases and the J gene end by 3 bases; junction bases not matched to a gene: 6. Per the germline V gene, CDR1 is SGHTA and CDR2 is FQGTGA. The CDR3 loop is CASSLFTGGYNEQFF. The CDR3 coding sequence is TGTGCCAGCAGCCTATTCACAGGGGGCTACAATGAGCAGTTCTTC.

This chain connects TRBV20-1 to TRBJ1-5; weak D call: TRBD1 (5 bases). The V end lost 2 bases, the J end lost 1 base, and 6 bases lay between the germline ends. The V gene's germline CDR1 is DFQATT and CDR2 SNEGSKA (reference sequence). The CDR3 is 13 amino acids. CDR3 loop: CSARRDSNQPQHF. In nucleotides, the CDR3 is TGCAGTGCTAGAAGGGACAGCAATCAGCCCCAGCATTTT.

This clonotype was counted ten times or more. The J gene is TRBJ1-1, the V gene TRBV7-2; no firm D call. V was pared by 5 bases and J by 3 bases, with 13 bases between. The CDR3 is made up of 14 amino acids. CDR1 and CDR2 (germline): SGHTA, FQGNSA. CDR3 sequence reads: CASSGEFADTEAFF. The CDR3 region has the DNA TGTGCCAGCAGCGGTGAGTTTGCGGACACTGAAGCTTTCTTT.

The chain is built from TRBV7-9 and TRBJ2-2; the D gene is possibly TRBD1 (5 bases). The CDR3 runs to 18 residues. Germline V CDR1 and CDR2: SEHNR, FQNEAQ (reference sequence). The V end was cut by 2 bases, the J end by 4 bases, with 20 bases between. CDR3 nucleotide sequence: TGTGCCAGCAGCTTATCGCCAGGGCACCCGCAACGCACCGGGGAGCTGTTTTTT. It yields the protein CASSLSPGHPQRTGELFF. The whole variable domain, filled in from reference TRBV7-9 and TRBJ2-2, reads DTGVSQNPRHKITKRGQNVTFRCDPISEHNRLYWYRQTLGQGPEFLTYFQNEAQLEKSRLLSDRFSAERPKGSFSTLEIQRTEQGDSAMYLCASSLSPGHPQRTGELFFGEGSRLTVL.

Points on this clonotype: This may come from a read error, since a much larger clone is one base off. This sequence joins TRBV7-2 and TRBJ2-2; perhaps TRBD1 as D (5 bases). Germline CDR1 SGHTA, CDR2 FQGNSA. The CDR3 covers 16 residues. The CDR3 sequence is CVSSLGDRLFHGELFF. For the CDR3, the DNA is TGTGTCAGCAGCTTAGGAGACAGATTGTTTCACGGGGAGCTGTTTTTT.

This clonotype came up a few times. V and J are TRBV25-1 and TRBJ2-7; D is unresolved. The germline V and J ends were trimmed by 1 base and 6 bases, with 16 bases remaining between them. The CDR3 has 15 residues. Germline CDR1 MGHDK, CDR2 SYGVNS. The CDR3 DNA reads TGTGCCAGCAGTGAATTTCCAGGTTCAGCAAGCGAGCAGTACTTC. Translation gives CASSEFPGSASEQYF.

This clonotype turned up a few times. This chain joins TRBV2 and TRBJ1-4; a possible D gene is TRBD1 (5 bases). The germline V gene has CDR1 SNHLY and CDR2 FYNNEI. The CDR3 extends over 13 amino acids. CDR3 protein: CAQLRDLDEKLFF. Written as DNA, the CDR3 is TGTGCTCAGCTACGGGACCTCGATGAAAAACTGTTTTTT.